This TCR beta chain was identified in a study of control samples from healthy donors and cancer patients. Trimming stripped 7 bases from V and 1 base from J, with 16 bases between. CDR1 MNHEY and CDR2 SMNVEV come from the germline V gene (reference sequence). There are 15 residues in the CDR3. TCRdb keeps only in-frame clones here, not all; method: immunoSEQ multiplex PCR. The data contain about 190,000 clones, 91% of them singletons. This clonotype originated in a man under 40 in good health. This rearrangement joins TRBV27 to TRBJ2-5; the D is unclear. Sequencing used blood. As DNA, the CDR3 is TGTGCCAGCAAAGGCAGGTTAATTTCCCAAGAGACCCAGTACTTC. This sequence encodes CASKGRLISQETQYF.